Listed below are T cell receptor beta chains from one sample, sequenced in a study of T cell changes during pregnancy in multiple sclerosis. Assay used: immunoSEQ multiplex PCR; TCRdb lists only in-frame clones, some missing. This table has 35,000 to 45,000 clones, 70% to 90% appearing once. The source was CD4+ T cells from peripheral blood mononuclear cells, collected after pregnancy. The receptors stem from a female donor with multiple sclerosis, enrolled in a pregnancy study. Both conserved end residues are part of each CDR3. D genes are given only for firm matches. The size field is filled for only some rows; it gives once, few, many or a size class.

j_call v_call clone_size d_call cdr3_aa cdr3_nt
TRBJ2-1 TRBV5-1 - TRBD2 CASSLTLAGGPNEQFF TGCGCCAGCAGCTTGACTCTAGCGGGGGGGCCTAATGAGCAGTTCTTC
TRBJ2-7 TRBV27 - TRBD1 CASSRGDRDYEQYF TGTGCCAGCAGTAGAGGCGACAGGGATTACGAGCAGTACTTC
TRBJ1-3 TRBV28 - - CASSLVGGNTIYF TGTGCCAGCAGTTTAGTGGGAGGGAACACCATATATTTT
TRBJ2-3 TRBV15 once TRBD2 CATTPGGQTDTQYF TGTGCCACCACCCCGGGGGGGCAGACAGATACGCAGTATTTT
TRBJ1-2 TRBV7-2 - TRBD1 CASSSGGSGGYTF TGTGCCAGCAGCTCAGGGGGGTCGGGGGGCTACACCTTC
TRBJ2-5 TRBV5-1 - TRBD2 CASSLYGPSGGQETQYF TGCGCCAGCAGCTTGTACGGGCCCAGCGGGGGCCAAGAGACCCAGTACTTC
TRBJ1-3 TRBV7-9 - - CASSRQASGNTIYF TGTGCCAGCAGCCGACAGGCGTCTGGAAACACCATATATTTT
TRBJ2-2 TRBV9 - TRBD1 CASGTETEIHGELFF TGTGCCAGCGGGACAGAAACAGAGATCCACGGGGAGCTGTTTTTT
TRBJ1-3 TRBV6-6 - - CASSYHDRANTIYF TGTGCCAGCAGTTACCACGATCGAGCGAACACCATATATTTT
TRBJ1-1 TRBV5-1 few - CASSLEGQGRAFF TGCGCCAGCAGCTTGGAAGGGCAGGGGAGAGCTTTCTTT
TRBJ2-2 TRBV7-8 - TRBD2 CASSLRTSGGANTGELFF TGTGCCAGCAGCCTAAGGACTAGCGGGGGGGCGAACACCGGGGAGCTGTTTTTT
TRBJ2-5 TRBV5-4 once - CASSWGGRGETQYF TGTGCCAGCAGCTGGGGGGGGCGGGGAGAGACCCAGTACTTC
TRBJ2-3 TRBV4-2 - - CASSQGGRVSTDTQYF TGTGCCAGCAGCCAAGGGGGGCGGGTTAGCACAGATACGCAGTATTTT
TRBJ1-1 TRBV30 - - CAWIGRIFATEAFF TGTGCCTGGATTGGCAGGATCTTTGCCACTGAAGCTTTCTTT
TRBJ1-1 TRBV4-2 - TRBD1 CASSQGQGPDKAFF TGTGCCAGCAGCCAGGGACAGGGACCCGACAAGGCTTTCTTT
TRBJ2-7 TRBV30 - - CAWSVLAGSYEQYF TGTGCCTGGAGTGTACTGGCAGGGTCGTACGAGCAGTACTTC
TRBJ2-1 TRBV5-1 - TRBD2 CASSFGLAEYNEQFF TGCGCCAGCAGCTTCGGACTAGCGGAGTACAATGAGCAGTTCTTC
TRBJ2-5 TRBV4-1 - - CASSQRSRETQYF TGCGCCAGCAGCCAAAGAAGCCGGGAGACCCAGTACTTC
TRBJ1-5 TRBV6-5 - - CASSLLQDSNQPQHF TGTGCCAGCAGCCTCCTCCAGGATAGCAATCAGCCCCAGCATTTT
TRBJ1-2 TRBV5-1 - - CASSPRTENLFYGYTF TGCGCCAGCAGCCCAAGGACAGAAAACTTATTCTATGGCTACACCTTC
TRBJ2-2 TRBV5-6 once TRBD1 CASSLRGGHGELFF TGTGCCAGCAGCTTGCGAGGGGGCCACGGGGAGCTGTTTTTT
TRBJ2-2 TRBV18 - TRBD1 CASSPIITGTGNTGELFF TGTGCCAGCTCACCAATAATTACGGGGACAGGGAACACCGGGGAGCTGTTTTTT
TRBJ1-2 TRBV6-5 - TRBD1 CASSYLRQGARGYTF TGTGCCAGCAGTTACCTTCGACAGGGGGCGAGGGGCTACACCTTC
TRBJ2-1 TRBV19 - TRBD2 CASSRTSGGAGEQFF TGTGCCAGTAGTAGGACTAGCGGGGGGGCCGGTGAGCAGTTCTTC
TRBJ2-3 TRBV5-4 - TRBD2 CASSAASGGTDTQYF TGTGCCAGCAGCGCAGCTAGCGGGGGCACAGATACGCAGTATTTT
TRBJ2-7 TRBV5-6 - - CASSRGTTYEQYF TGTGCCAGCAGCCGCGGGACCACCTACGAGCAGTACTTC
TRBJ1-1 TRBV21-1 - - CASSRDVGHVSLNTEAFF TGTGCCAGCAGCAGAGACGTGGGACATGTATCCCTGAACACTGAAGCTTTCTTT
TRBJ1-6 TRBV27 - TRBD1 CASSADRGYSPLHF TGTGCCAGCAGTGCAGACAGGGGATATTCACCCCTCCACTTT
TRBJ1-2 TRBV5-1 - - CASSPAGGKGYGYTF TGCGCCAGCAGCCCCGCGGGGGGTAAGGGCTATGGCTACACCTTC
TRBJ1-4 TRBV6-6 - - CASSYGPAILF TGTGCCAGCAGTTACGGGCCAGCTATTCTTTTT
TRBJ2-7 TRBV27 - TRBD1 CASGQVGFYEQYF TGTGCCTCCGGACAGGTTGGTTTCTACGAGCAGTACTTC
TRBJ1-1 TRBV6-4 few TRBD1 CASSRDREGTEAFF TGTGCCAGTTCCCGGGACAGGGAGGGGACTGAAGCTTTCTTT
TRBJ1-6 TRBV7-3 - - CASSSGRWSPLHF TGTGCCAGCAGCTCCGGGAGGTGGTCACCCCTCCACTTT
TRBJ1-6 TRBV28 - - CASSPPGGRPISPLHF TGTGCCAGCAGCCCGCCCGGAGGGCGACCGATTTCACCCCTCCACTTT
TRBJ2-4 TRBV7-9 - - CASSQGRYGIQYF TGTGCCAGCAGCCAGGGAAGGTACGGCATTCAGTACTTC
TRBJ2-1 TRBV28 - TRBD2 CASSSSKRGAWHEQFF TGTGCCAGCAGTTCCTCAAAGCGGGGGGCATGGCATGAGCAGTTCTTC
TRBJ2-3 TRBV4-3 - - CASSQDRVLRTDTQYF TGCGCCAGCAGCCAAGATCGAGTCTTACGCACAGATACGCAGTATTTT
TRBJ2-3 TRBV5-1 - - CASSFGRGGTDTQYF TGCGCCAGCAGCTTCGGCAGGGGCGGCACAGATACGCAGTATTTT
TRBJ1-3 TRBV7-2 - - CASSLGRSSGNTIYF TGTGCCAGCAGCTTAGGACGGAGCTCTGGAAACACCATATATTTT
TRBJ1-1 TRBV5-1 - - CASSLARGGANTEAFF TGCGCCAGCAGCTTGGCCAGGGGCGGTGCGAACACTGAAGCTTTCTTT
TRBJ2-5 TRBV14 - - CASSIYRGGSQETQYF TGTGCCAGCAGCATCTACAGGGGGGGGTCCCAAGAGACCCAGTACTTC
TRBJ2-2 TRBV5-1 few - CASSLTGTGELFF TGCGCCAGCAGCTTGACGGGCACCGGGGAGCTGTTTTTT
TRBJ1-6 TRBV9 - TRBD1 CASSVTPVTGPLHF TGTGCCAGCAGCGTAACGCCCGTGACAGGGCCCCTCCACTTT
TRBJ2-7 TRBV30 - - CTQVEDYEQYF TGTACTCAGGTGGAGGACTACGAGCAGTACTTC
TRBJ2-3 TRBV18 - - CASSGAVGDTQYF TGTGCCAGCTCAGGGGCCGTGGGAGATACGCAGTATTTT
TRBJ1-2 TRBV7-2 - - CASSPRLDGYTF TGTGCCAGCAGCCCACGGTTGGATGGCTACACCTTC
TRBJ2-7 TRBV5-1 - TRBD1 CASSLSQGVPMEQYF TGCGCCAGCAGCTTAAGCCAGGGGGTCCCCATGGAGCAGTACTTC